The clone carrying this T cell receptor beta chain was counted only a few times. At one end the junction does not follow the germline gene, possibly because of a read error. Cohorts were based on clinical histories the participants reported. Recovery among Cohort 3 donors was established by two negative PCRs, clearance, or symptom resolution. CDR3 size: 15 residues. The germline V gene encodes CDR1 SGHVS and CDR2 FQNEAQ. Assay: immunoSEQ multiplex PCR; the TCRdb copy retains only in-frame clones and omits some. The table has 200,000 to 250,000 clones, 82% seen once. This entry is derived from a study of blood T cell repertoires in COVID-19. About the research overall: Collection of acute and convalescent COVID-19 samples took place in the United States, Italy and Spain. Nucleic acid was either cDNA or gDNA, and it came from T cells, B-cell-depleted T cells, or PBMCs.

The receptor's source is an older woman who had recovered from COVID-19. The rearrangement joins TRBV7-8 to TRBJ2-1, with a possible D match to TRBD2 (5 bases). Sample: PBMCs or T cells enriched from blood (not recorded which). The CDR3 loop reads CASRLATGSYNEQFF. DNA for the CDR3: TGTGCCAGCAGATTAGCTACGGGGTCCTACAATGAGCAGTTCTTC.